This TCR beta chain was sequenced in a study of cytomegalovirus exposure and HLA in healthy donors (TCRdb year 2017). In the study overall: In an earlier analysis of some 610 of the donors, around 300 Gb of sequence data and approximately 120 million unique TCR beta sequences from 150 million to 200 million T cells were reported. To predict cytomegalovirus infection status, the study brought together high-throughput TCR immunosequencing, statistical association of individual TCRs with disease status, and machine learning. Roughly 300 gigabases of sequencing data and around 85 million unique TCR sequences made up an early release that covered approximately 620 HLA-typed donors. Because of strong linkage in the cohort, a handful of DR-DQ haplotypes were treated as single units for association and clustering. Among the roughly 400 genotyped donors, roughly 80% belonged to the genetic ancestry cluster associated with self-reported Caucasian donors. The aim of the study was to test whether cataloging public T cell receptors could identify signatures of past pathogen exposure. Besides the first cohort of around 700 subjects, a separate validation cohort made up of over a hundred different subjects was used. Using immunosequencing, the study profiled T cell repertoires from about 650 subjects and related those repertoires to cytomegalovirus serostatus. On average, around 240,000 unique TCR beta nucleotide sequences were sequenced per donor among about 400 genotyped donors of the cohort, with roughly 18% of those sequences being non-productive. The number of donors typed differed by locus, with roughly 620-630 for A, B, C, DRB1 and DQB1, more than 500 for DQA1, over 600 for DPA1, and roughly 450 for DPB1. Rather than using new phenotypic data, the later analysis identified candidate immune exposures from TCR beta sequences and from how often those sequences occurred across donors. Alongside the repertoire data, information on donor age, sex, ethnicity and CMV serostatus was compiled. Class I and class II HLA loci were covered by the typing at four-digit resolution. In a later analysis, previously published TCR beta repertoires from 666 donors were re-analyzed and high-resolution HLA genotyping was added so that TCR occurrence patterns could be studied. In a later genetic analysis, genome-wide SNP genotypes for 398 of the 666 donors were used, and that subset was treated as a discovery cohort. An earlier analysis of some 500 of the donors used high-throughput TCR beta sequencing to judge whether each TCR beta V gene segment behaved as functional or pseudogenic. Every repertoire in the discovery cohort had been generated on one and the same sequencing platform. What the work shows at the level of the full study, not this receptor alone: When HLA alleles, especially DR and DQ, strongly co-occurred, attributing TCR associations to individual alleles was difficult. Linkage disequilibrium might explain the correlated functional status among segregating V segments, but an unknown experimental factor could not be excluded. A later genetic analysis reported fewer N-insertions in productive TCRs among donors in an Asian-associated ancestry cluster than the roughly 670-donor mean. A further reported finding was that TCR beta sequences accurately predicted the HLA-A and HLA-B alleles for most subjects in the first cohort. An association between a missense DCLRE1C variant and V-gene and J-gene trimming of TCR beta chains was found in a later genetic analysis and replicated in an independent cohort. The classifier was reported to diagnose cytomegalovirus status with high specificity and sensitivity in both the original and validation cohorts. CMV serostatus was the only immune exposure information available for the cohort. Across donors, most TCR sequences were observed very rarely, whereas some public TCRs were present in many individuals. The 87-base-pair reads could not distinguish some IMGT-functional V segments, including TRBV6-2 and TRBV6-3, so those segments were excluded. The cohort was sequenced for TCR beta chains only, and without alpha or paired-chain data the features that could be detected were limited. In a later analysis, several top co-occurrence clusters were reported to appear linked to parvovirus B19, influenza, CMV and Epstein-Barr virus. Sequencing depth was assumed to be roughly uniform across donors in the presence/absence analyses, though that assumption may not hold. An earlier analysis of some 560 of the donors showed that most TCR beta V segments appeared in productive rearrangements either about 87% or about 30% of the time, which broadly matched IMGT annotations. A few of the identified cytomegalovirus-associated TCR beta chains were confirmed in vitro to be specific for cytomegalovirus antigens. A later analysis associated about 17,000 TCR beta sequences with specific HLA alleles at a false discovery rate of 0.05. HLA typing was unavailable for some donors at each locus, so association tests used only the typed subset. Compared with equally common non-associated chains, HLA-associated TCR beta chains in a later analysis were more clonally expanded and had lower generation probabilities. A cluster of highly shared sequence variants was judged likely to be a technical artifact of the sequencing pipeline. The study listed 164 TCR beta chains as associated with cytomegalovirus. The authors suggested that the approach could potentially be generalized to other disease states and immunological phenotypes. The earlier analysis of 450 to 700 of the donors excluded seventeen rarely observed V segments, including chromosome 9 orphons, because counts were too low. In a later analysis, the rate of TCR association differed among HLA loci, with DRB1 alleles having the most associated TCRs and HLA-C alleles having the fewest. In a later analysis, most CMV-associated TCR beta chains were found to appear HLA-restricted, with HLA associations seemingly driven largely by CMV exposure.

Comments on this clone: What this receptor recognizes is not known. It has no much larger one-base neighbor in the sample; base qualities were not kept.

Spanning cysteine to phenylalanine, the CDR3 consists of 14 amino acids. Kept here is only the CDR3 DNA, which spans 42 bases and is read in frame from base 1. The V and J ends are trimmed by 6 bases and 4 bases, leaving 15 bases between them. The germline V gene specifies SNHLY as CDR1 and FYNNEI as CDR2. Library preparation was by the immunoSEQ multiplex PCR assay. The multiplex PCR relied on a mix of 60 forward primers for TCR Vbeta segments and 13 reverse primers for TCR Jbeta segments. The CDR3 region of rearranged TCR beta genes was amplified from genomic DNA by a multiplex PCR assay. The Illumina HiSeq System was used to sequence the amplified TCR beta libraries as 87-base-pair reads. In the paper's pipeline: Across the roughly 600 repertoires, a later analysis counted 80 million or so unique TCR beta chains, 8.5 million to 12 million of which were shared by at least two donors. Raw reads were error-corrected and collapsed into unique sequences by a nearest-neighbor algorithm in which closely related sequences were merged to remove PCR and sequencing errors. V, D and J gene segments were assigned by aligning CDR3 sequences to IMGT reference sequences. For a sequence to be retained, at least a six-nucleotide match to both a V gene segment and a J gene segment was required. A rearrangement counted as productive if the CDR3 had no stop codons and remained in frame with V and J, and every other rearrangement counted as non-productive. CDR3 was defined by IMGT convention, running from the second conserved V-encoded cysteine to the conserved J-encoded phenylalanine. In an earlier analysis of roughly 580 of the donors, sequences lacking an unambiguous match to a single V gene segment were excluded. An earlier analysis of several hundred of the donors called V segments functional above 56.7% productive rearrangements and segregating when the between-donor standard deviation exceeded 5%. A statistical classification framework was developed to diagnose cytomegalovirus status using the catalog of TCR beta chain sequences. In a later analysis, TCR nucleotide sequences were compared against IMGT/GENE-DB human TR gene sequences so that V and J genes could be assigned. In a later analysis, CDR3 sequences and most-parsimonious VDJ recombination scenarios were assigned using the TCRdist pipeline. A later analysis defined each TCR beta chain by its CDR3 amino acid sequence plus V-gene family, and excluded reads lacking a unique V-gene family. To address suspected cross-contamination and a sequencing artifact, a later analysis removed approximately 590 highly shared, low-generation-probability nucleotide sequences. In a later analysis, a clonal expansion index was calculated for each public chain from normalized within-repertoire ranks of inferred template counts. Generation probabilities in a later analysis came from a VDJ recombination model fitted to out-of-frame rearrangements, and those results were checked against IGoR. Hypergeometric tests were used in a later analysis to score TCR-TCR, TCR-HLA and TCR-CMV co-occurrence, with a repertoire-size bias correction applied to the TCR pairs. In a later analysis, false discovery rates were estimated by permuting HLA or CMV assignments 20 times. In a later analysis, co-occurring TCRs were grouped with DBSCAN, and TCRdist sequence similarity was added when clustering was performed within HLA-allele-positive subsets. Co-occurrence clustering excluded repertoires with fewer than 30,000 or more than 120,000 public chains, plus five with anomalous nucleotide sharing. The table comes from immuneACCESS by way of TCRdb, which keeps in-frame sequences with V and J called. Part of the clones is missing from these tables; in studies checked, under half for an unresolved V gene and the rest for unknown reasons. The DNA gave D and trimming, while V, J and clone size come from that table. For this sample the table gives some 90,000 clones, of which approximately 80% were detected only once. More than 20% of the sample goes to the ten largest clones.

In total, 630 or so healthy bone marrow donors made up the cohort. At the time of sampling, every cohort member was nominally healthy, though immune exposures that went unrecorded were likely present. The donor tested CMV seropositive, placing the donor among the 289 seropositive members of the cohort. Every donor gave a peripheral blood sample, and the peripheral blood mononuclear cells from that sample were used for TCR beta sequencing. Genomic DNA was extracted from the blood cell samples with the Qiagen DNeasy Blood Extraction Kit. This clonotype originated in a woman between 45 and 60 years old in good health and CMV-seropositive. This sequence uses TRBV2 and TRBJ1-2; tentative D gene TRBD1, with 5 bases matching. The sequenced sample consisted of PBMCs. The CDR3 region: CASSAGLGGYGYTF. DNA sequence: TGTGCCAGCAGCGCGGGACTTGGCGGCTATGGCTACACCTTC.